Presented here are 22 T cell receptor beta chains from one specimen sequenced in a study of preoperative IRX-2 immunotherapy in early breast cancer. The repertoire was sequenced with immunoSEQ multiplex PCR; TCRdb's copy has only in-frame clones and lacks some. The sample has about 23,000 clones, around 91% seen once; the top ten hold approximately 9%. The treatment was: preoperative locoregional IRX-2 cytokine immunotherapy. The material was tumor tissue, obtained after IRX-2 immunotherapy. These receptors were obtained from a human donor with breast cancer.

The gene calls are TRBV7-8 and TRBJ2-5; no clear D. CDR1 is SGHVS, CDR2 FQNEAQ, per germline. CDR3 size: 17 residues. The ends were cut back, 1 base at V and 5 bases at J, with 20 bases in the middle. This CDR3 reads CASSLGRLERTGETQYF. The CDR3 nucleotides are TGTGCCAGCAGCTTAGGTCGCCTCGAGAGGACCGGGGAGACCCAGTACTTC.

This clone is labeled as medium-sized. This chain joins TRBV6-5 and TRBJ1-2, with TRBD1 as a possible D gene (6 bases). The CDR3 runs to 14 residues. The V end was cut by 7 bases, the J end by 5 bases, with 17 bases between. Germline CDR1 is MNHEY and CDR2 is SVGAGI. Here the CDR3 DNA reads TGTGCCAGCAAGACTTCCGGGACACCATATGGCTACACCTTC. Its protein is CASKTSGTPYGYTF.

This chain links TRBV4-1 with TRBJ2-7; possibly TRBD1 or TRBD2 for D (5 bases each). The germline V gene encodes CDR1 MGHRA and CDR2 YSYEKL. The CDR3 contains 15 residues. Trimming pared 2 bases from V and 2 bases from J, leaving 13 bases between. CDR3 protein: CASSQTSGTTYEQYF. CDR3 in DNA: TGCGCCAGCAGCCAAACTTCCGGGACCACCTACGAGCAGTACTTC.

The chain recombines TRBV7-2 with TRBJ2-7; 9 nucleotides line up with TRBD1. The CDR3 spans 14 residues. Germline-derived CDR1 and CDR2 are SGHTA and FQGNSA. Trimming cost V 3 bases and J 5 bases; bases outside gene matches: 5. CDR3 loop: CASSLGTGNNEQYF. The DNA of the CDR3 is TGTGCCAGCAGCTTGGGGACAGGGAACAACGAGCAGTACTTC.

The genes are TRBV7-2 and TRBJ1-1; D may be TRBD1 (5 bases). In germline, CDR1 is SGHTA, CDR2 FQGNSA. Trimming left V 5 bases short and J 6 bases short, with 13 bases between. This CDR3 has 13 amino acids. CDR3 sequence (DNA): TGTGCCAGCAGCCCCCGTTGGGGGTCTGAAGCTTTCTTT. Translating gives CASSPRWGSEAFF.

The chain couples TRBV4-2 to TRBJ2-7, with D unresolved. Trimming cost V 1 base and J 0 bases, with 7 bases left between them. CDR3 length equals 14 residues. Germline loops: CDR1 LGHNA, CDR2 YNFKEQ. The CDR3: CASSQARLSYEQYF. The CDR3, as DNA: TGTGCCAGCAGCCAAGCTAGACTCTCCTACGAGCAGTACTTC.

V is TRBV4-3 and J is TRBJ2-3; tentatively, D is TRBD1 or TRBD2 (5 bases each). Between the trimmed V and J ends, which lost 4 bases and 5 bases, there was a span of 10 bases. This CDR3 spans 13 amino acids. Looked up from germline, CDR1 is LGHNA and CDR2 is YSLEER. The CDR3, as DNA: TGCGCCAGCAGCCGGACGGGACGAGATACGCAGTATTTT. It encodes CASSRTGRDTQYF.

This rearrangement joins TRBV28 to TRBJ2-1; 8 bases line up with TRBD2. The junction had 12 bases not matched to a gene; V was cut back by 7 bases and J by 7 bases. Germline V gene data show CDR1 as MDHEN and CDR2 as SYDVKM. The CDR3 sequence is 15 residues long. CDR3: CASNPPGGPHNEQFF. The DNA for the CDR3 is TGTGCCAGCAACCCCCCGGGAGGGCCACATAATGAGCAGTTCTTC.

The V and J genes are TRBV27 and TRBJ1-2, with D maybe TRBD1 (5 bases). The CDR3 length is 14 residues. Germline V gene data show CDR1 as MNHEY and CDR2 as SMNVEV (reference sequence). V was cut by 2 bases and J by 2 bases, with 9 bases left in between. In DNA, the CDR3 is TGTGCCAGCAGTTTACAGGGAGGAAACTATGGCTACACCTTC. Translation: CASSLQGGNYGYTF.

The rearrangement uses TRBV9 and TRBJ1-1; TRBD1 is a possible D gene (5 bases). The CDR3 has 14 residues. Germline V lookup: CDR1 SGDLS, CDR2 YYNGEE. V shed 3 bases and J shed 3 bases, with 12 bases lying between them. The CDR3 DNA sequence: TGTGCCAGCAGCGGAGTTTTGGGGGACACTGAAGCTTTCTTT. Residues: CASSGVLGDTEAFF.

The J gene is TRBJ1-6, the V gene TRBV6-5, with D possibly being TRBD1 (6 bases). Germline V gene lookup returns CDR1 MNHEY and CDR2 SVGAGI. The CDR3 is 15 amino acids. Trimming took off 4 bases at V and 5 bases at J, with 12 bases between the two ends. CDR3 loop: CASSWGAGDNSPLHF. The CDR3, as DNA: TGTGCCAGCAGTTGGGGGGCAGGCGATAATTCACCCCTCCACTTT.

The chain couples TRBV14 to TRBJ2-7, with D tentatively TRBD1 (5 bases). Deletions cut 0 bases from V and 6 bases from J, with 15 bases between. This CDR3 region has 15 residues. CDR1 SGHDN and CDR2 FVKESK come from the germline V gene. CDR3 protein: CASSQDGAGLTEQYF. DNA for the CDR3: TGTGCCAGCAGCCAAGACGGCGCAGGGTTGACCGAGCAGTACTTC.

This sequence joins TRBV28 and TRBJ2-7, with 8 bases aligning to TRBD2. There are 14 residues in the CDR3. Germline values: CDR1 MDHEN, CDR2 SYDVKM. Trimming took 3 bases from V and 1 from J; bases not matched to a gene: 2. CDR3 nucleotides: TGTGCCAGCAGTTTCGGGGGGGCGTCCTACGAGCAGTACTTC. It codes for CASSFGGASYEQYF.

The V and J genes are TRBV5-1 and TRBJ2-7; tentative D call: TRBD1 (6 bases). V was shortened by 4 bases and J by 3 bases, with 8 bases between the two germline ends. The CDR3 length is 12 residues. Looked up from germline, CDR1 is SGHRS and CDR2 is YFSETQ. CDR3 bases: TGCGCCAGCAGCCGGGACATCTACGAGCAGTACTTC. As protein: CASSRDIYEQYF.

The V gene is TRBV11-2, the J gene TRBJ2-7, with a weak D call TRBD1 (6 bases). The germline V gene has CDR1 SGHAT and CDR2 FQNNGV. The CDR3 extends over 14 amino acids. The ends were cut back, 5 bases at V and 5 bases at J, with 16 bases in the middle. CDR3 in amino acids: CASSQMTGLNEQYF. The CDR3 region has the DNA TGTGCCAGCAGCCAAATGACAGGCTTGAACGAGCAGTACTTC.

The chain links TRBV30 to TRBJ2-3, with D possibly being TRBD1 (5 bases). The CDR3 is 14 amino acids. Between the trimmed V and J ends, which lost 0 bases and 4 bases, there was a span of 11 bases. CDR1 is GTSNPN, CDR2 SVGIG, per germline (reference sequence). This CDR3 reads CAWSVGKGADTQYF. In nucleotides, the CDR3 is TGTGCCTGGAGTGTAGGGAAAGGGGCAGATACGCAGTATTTT.

The V and J genes are TRBV6-5 and TRBJ2-5; D is unresolved. Trimming removed 0 bases at V and 5 bases at J, with 16 bases between. CDR1 MNHEY and CDR2 SVGAGI come from the germline V gene. The CDR3 has 16 amino acids. For the CDR3, the DNA is TGTGCCAGCAGTTACTCGAGCTCCAGGCTTGCGGAGACCCAGTACTTC. Protein product: CASSYSSSRLAETQYF.

The V and J genes are TRBV19 and TRBJ1-5, with D possibly matching TRBD1 (6 bases). V was clipped by 6 bases and J by 6 bases, with 18 bases between them. Germline CDR1 LNHDA, CDR2 SQIVND (reference sequence). This CDR3 is 15 amino acids long. As DNA, the CDR3 is TGTGCCAGTAGCATGCCAGACAGGATCGGTCAGCCCCAGCATTTT. This encodes CASSMPDRIGQPQHF. The full variable domain, with the rest looked up from reference TRBV19 and TRBJ1-5, is DGGITQSPKYLFRKEGQNVTLSCEQNLNHDAMYWYRQDPGQGLRLIYYSQIVNDFQKGDIAEGYSVSREKKESFPLTVTSAQKNPTAFYLCASSMPDRIGQPQHFGDGTRLSIL.

The chain combines TRBV7-7 with TRBJ2-1, with a tentative D call TRBD1 (6 bases). V was shortened by 1 base and J by 2 bases, with 6 bases between the two germline ends. CDR1 is SSHAT, CDR2 FNYEAQ, per germline (reference sequence). The CDR3 runs 14 residues. This chain's CDR3 is CASSLGTAYNEQFF. CDR3 in DNA: TGTGCCAGCAGCTTAGGGACAGCCTACAATGAGCAGTTCTTC.

V and J are TRBV6-4 and TRBJ1-5, with 7 bases matching TRBD1. Germline loops: CDR1 MRHNA, CDR2 SNTAGT. The CDR3 has 17 amino acids. With V trimmed by 0 bases and J by 5 bases, 10 bases remained unmatched. The DNA for the CDR3 is TGTGCCAGCAGTGACTCGAGGGAACGGGACAGAGATCAGCCCCAGCATTTT. Translating it yields CASSDSRERDRDQPQHF.

J is TRBJ1-3 and V is TRBV29-1; no firm D call. V gave up 3 bases and J gave up 3 bases, with 6 bases separating them. The CDR3 is 12 residues long. Germline V gene sequence: CDR1 SQVTM, CDR2 ANQGSEA. The CDR3 here is CSVEGGGNTIYF. CDR3 DNA sequence: TGCAGCGTTGAGGGTGGTGGAAACACCATATATTTT.

V gene TRBV28 combines with J gene TRBJ2-5; D is uncertain. The DNA matches TRBJ2-7 better at its end, which makes the J call doubtful. The CDR3 has 13 residues. CDR1 MDHEN and CDR2 SYDVKM come from the germline V gene. CDR3 in amino acids: CASSLSGFYEQYF. In nucleotides, the CDR3 is TGTGCCAGCAGTTTATCCGGTTTCTACGAGCAGTACTTC.